This T cell receptor beta chain was retrieved from a study of blood T cells in healthy people across ages. The people who gave samples were healthy Caucasians from Russia, aged about 6 to 95. This clonotype came up many times. Its matching antigen is unknown. Study-wide points: Greater diversity and more naive CD4+ cells were seen in long-lived donors than in aged donors. When one million T cells were used, diversity estimates were thought to be underestimates.

The germline V gene encodes CDR1 SGDLS and CDR2 YYNGEE. Trimming removed 4 bases at V and 0 bases at J, with 13 bases between. The CDR3 length is 15 residues. A second PCR of 7 to 11 cycles used a sample-barcoded 5' primer and a J-beta primer mix. TCRdb reanalysed the 5' RACE reads using MiXCR and keeps one entry per CDR3 protein. Among some 1.5 million distinct CDR3 sequences listed, roughly 27% were seen once. Sequenced input: blood. This receptor was identified in a woman younger than 45 in good health. V gene TRBV9 combines with J gene TRBJ2-5, with D perhaps matching TRBD1 or TRBD2 (5 bases each). The CDR3 is CASSPEGLDQETQYF. CDR3 nucleotides: TGTGCCAGCAGCCCAGAGGGGCTAGACCAAGAGACCCAGTACTTC. The full variable domain, its missing parts supplied by reference TRBV9 and TRBJ2-5, is DSGVTQTPKHLITATGQRVTLRCSPRSGDLSVYWYQQSLDQGLQFLIQYYNGEERAKGNILERFSAQQFPDLHSELNLSSLELGDSALYFCASSPEGLDQETQYFGPGTRLLVL.